The present T cell receptor beta chain was sequenced within a study of T-cell memory formation after mild COVID-19. In the study overall: Largely, TCR clusters stayed within a single donor. Overall study findings and caveats: CD4/CD8 balance held among clones contracting day 15 to 85, and later expanders leaned CD4+.

Using constant-segment primers, 5'RACE produced TCR alpha and TCR beta cDNA libraries carrying sample barcodes and UMIs. MiXCR, applied by TCRdb to the 5' RACE reads, yields one record per CDR3 protein. The data contain hundreds of thousands of distinct CDR3 sequences, around 16% of them seen just once; the ten biggest clones take up approximately 8.1%. This clonotype was recorded only once. Antigen specificity is unknown. The source is an adult woman who had mild COVID-19 (a few samples of this study predate the infection). Cell type and time point are not known. The sequenced sample consisted of PBMCs or a T cell subset sorted from them (not recorded which).

This chain's CDR3 is CASSKDGTGHNQPQHF. CDR3 DNA sequence: TGTGCCAGCAGCAAAGATGGGACAGGGCATAATCAGCCCCAGCATTTT. This chain uses TRBV21-1 with TRBJ1-5; the D call in the table, TRBD1, was not verified against the DNA. TRBV21-1 corresponds to a pseudogene. This CDR3 comprises 16 residues.